This entry lists 10 T cell receptor beta chains sequenced from one sample in a study of shared clonotypes between healthy human individuals. Profiled with immunoSEQ multiplex PCR; TCRdb holds only in-frame clones, not every one. The sample yields approximately 2,000,000 clones, roughly 90% seen once. Sequencing used naive CD4+ T cells from PBMCs. Described subset: CD45RA+ positively selected. Every receptor here comes from a man between 18 and 29 years old in good health. Some clones in this sample may be carry-over from other donors' samples.

The chain combines TRBV28 with TRBJ2-5; a possible D gene is TRBD1 (5 bases). This CDR3 has 14 residues. Germline V gene lookup returns CDR1 MDHEN and CDR2 SYDVKM. Trimming took 3 bases from V and 1 from J, leaving 9 bases between them. DNA for the CDR3: TGTGCCAGCAGTTTGCCCAGGGCCCAAGAGACCCAGTACTTC. Its protein is CASSLPRAQETQYF.

V usage is TRBV7-9 and J usage is TRBJ2-1, with D perhaps matching TRBD1 (6 bases). The CDR3 has 15 residues. Looked up from germline, CDR1 is SEHNR and CDR2 is FQNEAQ (reference sequence). V lost 6 bases, J lost 0 bases, and 12 bases lay in between. CDR3 sequence: CASRKGESSYNEQFF. DNA of the CDR3: TGTGCCAGCAGAAAGGGGGAGAGCTCCTACAATGAGCAGTTCTTC.

The chain has TRBV5-1 and TRBJ1-2, with D possibly being TRBD1 (5 bases). Trimming took 0 bases from V and 3 from J, leaving 9 bases between them. The CDR3 consists of 14 residues. Germline V gives CDR1 SGHRS, CDR2 YFSETQ. CDR3 nucleotide sequence: TGCGCCAGCAGCTTGGCGCGGGGACACTATGGCTACACCTTC. It translates to CASSLARGHYGYTF.

The gene calls are TRBV7-8 and TRBJ2-3; D perhaps matches TRBD2 (7 bases). Germline assignment: CDR1 SGHVS and CDR2 FQNEAQ. This CDR3 has 14 amino acids. With 0 bases removed from V and 5 bases from J, the gap between germline ends came to 9 bases. The CDR3 DNA reads as TGTGCCAGCAGCTTAGCCGGGGGGCGAGATACGCAGTATTTT. The encoded protein is CASSLAGGRDTQYF.

The chain is built from TRBV2 and TRBJ2-2, with 10 nucleotides matching TRBD2. Germline CDR1 is SNHLY and CDR2 is FYNNEI. Unmatched junction bases numbered 14, after V lost 3 bases and J lost 7 bases. This CDR3 has 18 amino acids. The DNA of the CDR3 is TGTGCCAGCAGTGATATTGCTAGCGGGAGTCGGCGGGACGGGGAGCTGTTTTTT. It encodes CASSDIASGSRRDGELFF.

This chain links TRBV9 with TRBJ1-1, with 12 bases fitting TRBD1. With 0 bases clipped from V and 5 bases from J, the junction kept 8 bases outside the gene matches. CDR1 is SGDLS and CDR2 is YYNGEE in the germline V gene. CDR3 length: 17 residues. CDR3 sequence: CASSVVGDRGLRTEAFF. The CDR3 coding sequence is TGTGCCAGCAGCGTAGTTGGGGACAGGGGGCTTCGGACTGAAGCTTTCTTT.

The chain carries TRBV11-2 and TRBJ2-1; TRBD2 aligns across 12 bases. V gave up 4 bases and J gave up 14 bases; unmatched junction bases: 12. The CDR3 runs 15 residues. Germline V lookup: CDR1 SGHAT, CDR2 FQNNGV. CDR3 in amino acids: CASSSDRLAGEEKFF. For the CDR3, the DNA is TGTGCCAGCAGCTCCGATAGACTAGCGGGAGAGGAAAAGTTCTTC.

The chain employs TRBV19 and TRBJ1-4; 7 nucleotides line up with TRBD1. After removal of 6 bases from V and 4 bases from J, the junction contained 5 bases not matched to a gene. CDR3 size: 14 residues. Per the germline V gene, CDR1 is LNHDA and CDR2 is SQIVND (reference sequence). CDR3 loop: CASRIRDSNEKLFF. For the CDR3, the DNA is TGTGCCAGTAGAATCCGGGACAGTAATGAAAAACTGTTTTTT.

To note about this clone: This specimen includes other DNA sequences encoding the same CDR3. V and J are TRBV7-3 and TRBJ2-3, with D uncertain. Per the germline V gene, CDR1 is SGHTA and CDR2 is FQGTGA. V lost 2 bases and J 5 bases, leaving 5 bases between the germline ends. The CDR3 consists of 12 residues. CDR3 DNA: TGTGCCAGCAGCTTACTAGGAGATACGCAGTATTTT. This encodes CASSLLGDTQYF.

The chain recombines TRBV28 with TRBJ2-1; no reliable D call. Trimming removed 8 bases from V and 7 bases from J, with 12 bases in between. Germline assignment: CDR1 MDHEN and CDR2 SYDVKM. This CDR3 has 12 amino acids. The CDR3: CASCHPRNEQFF. The CDR3 coding sequence is TGTGCCAGCTGCCACCCCCGGAATGAGCAGTTCTTC.